The 32 T cell receptor beta chains below were found in one sample sequenced in a study of cytomegalovirus exposure and HLA in healthy donors. With 60 Vbeta and 13 Jbeta primers, the PCR was carried out. Here immunoSEQ multiplex PCR was the method, and the copy in TCRdb shows in-frame clones only, minus some. Of about 45,000 clones in the sample, roughly 87% are singletons; the top ten hold around 8%. Specimen: PBMCs. Receptors originate from a woman between 40 and 55 years old in good health and CMV-seropositive.

The J gene is TRBJ1-6, the V gene TRBV2, with D perhaps TRBD1 (6 bases). This CDR3 region has 14 residues. Germline V gene lookup returns CDR1 SNHLY and CDR2 FYNNEI. Trimming took off 10 bases at V and 0 bases at J, with 10 bases between the two ends. CDR3 sequence: CATTGSSYNSPLHF. In nucleotides, the CDR3 is TGTGCCACTACAGGGAGCTCCTATAATTCACCCCTCCACTTT. Variable domain in full (rest from reference TRBV2 and TRBJ1-6): EPEVTQTPSHQVTQMGQEVILRCVPISNHLYFYWYRQILGQKVEFLVSFYNNEISEKSEIFDDQFSVERPDGSNFTLKIRSTKLEDSAMYFCATTGSSYNSPLHFGNGTRLTVT.

The chain carries TRBV2 and TRBJ1-1; 8 nucleotides match TRBD1. The CDR3 extends over 14 amino acids. The V segment lost 5 bases and the J segment 3 bases; nucleotides outside the gene matches: 5. Looked up from germline, CDR1 is SNHLY and CDR2 is FYNNEI. The CDR3 DNA reads TGTGCCAGCAGTACGGACAGGGAGTACACTGAAGCTTTCTTT. Amino acids: CASSTDREYTEAFF.

On this clone: One end of the junction is discordant with germline, which a read error may explain. This chain connects TRBV20-1 to TRBJ2-4; the match to TRBD2 covers 7 bases. This CDR3 region has 11 residues. Per the germline V gene, CDR1 is DFQATT and CDR2 is SNEGSKA (reference sequence). The CDR3 bases are TGCAGTGCAATAGCGGGTGTTCCCCAGAACTTC. Translated, it gives CSAIAGVPQNF.

J is TRBJ2-3 and V is TRBV29-1; 11 bases align to TRBD2. Germline CDR1 and CDR2: SQVTM and ANQGSEA. The CDR3 is 14 amino acids. The ends lost 4 bases at V and 2 bases at J; junction bases unmatched: 2. CDR3 in DNA: TGCAGCGTTGCTAGCGGGGGGATCACAGATACGCAGTATTTT. Protein: CSVASGGITDTQYF.

The chain carries TRBV11-2 and TRBJ1-1; D gene uncertain. The V and J ends lost 2 bases and 5 bases respectively, with 12 bases between them. Germline CDR1 is SGHAT and CDR2 is FQNNGV. CDR3 length equals 14 residues. The DNA of the CDR3 is TGTGCCAGCAGCTTACACTCAGCGGGAACTGAAGCTTTCTTT. Translation gives CASSLHSAGTEAFF.

The chain has TRBV7-2 and TRBJ2-7, with D uncertain. Trimming pared 4 bases from V and 6 bases from J, leaving 10 bases between. The CDR3 runs 12 residues. CDR1 and CDR2 from the germline V gene are SGHTA and FQGNSA. CDR3 DNA sequence: TGTGCCAGCAGCTCCGTATTGCGCGAGCAGTACTTC. It codes for CASSSVLREQYF.

The genes are TRBV10-3 and TRBJ2-5; D is unresolved. CDR1 is ENHRY and CDR2 is SYGVKD in the germline V gene. The CDR3 has 12 residues. The germline V and J ends were trimmed by 0 bases and 5 bases, with 4 bases remaining between them. The CDR3 DNA follows: TGTGCCATCAGTGAGTCCCGGGAGACCCAGTACTTC. Its translation is CAISESRETQYF.

Here the CDR3 reads CASSFRLALEFF. The CDR3, as DNA: TGTGCCAGCAGCTTCAGACTAGCCTTGGAGTTCTTC. The rearrangement joins TRBV12-1 to TRBJ2-1; the D call of TRBD2 is as the table states it, not checked on the DNA. TRBV12-1 is described as a pseudogene. The length of the CDR3 is 12 residues.

The chain combines TRBV5-1 with TRBJ2-7; D is perhaps TRBD2 (6 bases). Germline CDR1 reads SGHRS; CDR2 reads YFSETQ. Trimming cost V 2 bases and J 5 bases, with 14 bases left between them. The CDR3 sequence is 14 residues long. In DNA, the CDR3 is TGCGCCAGCAGCTTCACGCCGGGAGAGCACGAGCAGTACTTC. Translation: CASSFTPGEHEQYF.

This clone was seen just once. The genes are TRBV18 and TRBJ2-1; perhaps TRBD2 as D (6 bases). This CDR3 region has 14 residues. Trimming stripped 6 bases from V and 8 bases from J, with 17 bases between. Germline assignment: CDR1 KGHSH and CDR2 LQKENI. The CDR3 nucleotides read TGTGCCAGCTCTCGCCTCACTAGCAGCGATGAGCAGTTCTTC. This gives the protein CASSRLTSSDEQFF.

This clone was detected a few times. This rearrangement joins TRBV18 to TRBJ1-6; the D is unclear. This CDR3 comprises 13 residues. The V gene's germline CDR1 is KGHSH and CDR2 LQKENI. Trimming cost V 2 bases and J 14 bases, with 13 bases left between them. The CDR3: CASSPGFGRALHF. CDR3 sequence (DNA): TGTGCCAGCTCACCAGGTTTTGGCCGGGCCCTCCACTTT.

This rearrangement joins TRBV6-1 to TRBJ1-1; 9 positions match TRBD1. There are 17 residues in the CDR3. Germline values: CDR1 MNHNS, CDR2 SASEGT. V trimming: 1 base; J trimming: 3 bases; junction bases outside the gene matches: 9. CDR3 coding DNA: TGTGCCAGCAGTGAAGATTTCAGGGACAGGGAATACACTGAAGCTTTCTTT. It specifies CASSEDFRDREYTEAFF.

The chain joins TRBV6-1 to TRBJ1-1; D may be TRBD1 (6 bases). The CDR3 loop spans 13 amino acids. V was clipped by 8 bases and J by 1 base, with 11 bases between them. Germline CDR1 and CDR2: MNHNS and SASEGT. DNA of the CDR3: TGTGCCAGCGGGTCACAGGGGAACACTGAAGCTTTCTTT. Protein: CASGSQGNTEAFF.

The chain employs TRBV5-4 and TRBJ2-7, with a weak D call TRBD2 (5 bases). Germline V gives CDR1 SGHNT, CDR2 YYREEE (reference sequence). V lost 0 bases and J lost 0, with 10 bases in between. CDR3 length equals 15 residues. The DNA of the CDR3 is TGTGCCAGCAGCTTGGGTGTCGGGATCTCCTACGAGCAGTACTTC. It codes for CASSLGVGISYEQYF.

CDR3 amino acids: CASSLVQGQGTGELFF. The DNA for the CDR3 is TGCGCCAGCAGCTTGGTTCAAGGGCAGGGCACCGGGGAGCTGTTTTTT. V and J are TRBV5-1 and TRBJ2-2, with D possibly matching TRBD1 (5 bases). The germline CDR1 and CDR2 sequences are SGHRS and YFSETQ. The CDR3 totals 16 residues. Deletions cut 0 bases from V and 4 bases from J, with 13 bases between.

The DNA for the CDR3 is TGCGCCAGCAGTGAGTGGGGACAGGGTAATTCACCCCTCCACTTT. This translates into CASSEWGQGNSPLHF. The V gene is TRBV10-2, the J gene TRBJ1-6; TRBD1 matches 9 bases. V lost 1 base and J lost 6; bases outside the gene matches: 1. The germline gives CDR1 WSHSY, CDR2 SAAADI. This CDR3 region has 15 residues.

This clone was seen only once. The chain has TRBV27 and TRBJ1-2; D uncertain. Trimming took 3 bases from V and 2 from J, leaving 13 bases between them. In germline, CDR1 is MNHEY, CDR2 SMNVEV (reference sequence). The CDR3 extends over 15 amino acids. CDR3 coding DNA: TGTGCCAGCAGTTTGAAGTTGTCAGCGAACTATGGCTACACCTTC. This gives the protein CASSLKLSANYGYTF.

The chain couples TRBV28 to TRBJ2-7; a possible D gene is TRBD2 (6 bases). Germline CDR1 reads MDHEN; CDR2 reads SYDVKM. The CDR3 spans 13 residues. V was cut by 5 bases and J by 7 bases, with 15 bases left in between. DNA for the CDR3: TGTGCCAGCAGTCATAGGAGGGCGGGGGAGCAGTACTTC. Encoded protein: CASSHRRAGEQYF. Using reference TRBV28 and TRBJ2-7 for the parts outside the CDR3, the full variable domain is DVKVTQSSRYLVKRTGEKVFLECVQDMDHENMFWYRQDPGLGLRLIYFSYDVKMKEKGDIPEGYSVSREKKERFSLILESASTNQTSMYLCASSHRRAGEQYFGPGTRLTVT.

CDR3 DNA: TGTGCCAGCAGACAGGGTGGTCAGCCCCAGCATTTT. Amino acid sequence: CASRQGGQPQHF. The chain links TRBV27 to TRBJ1-5; tentatively, D is TRBD1 (6 bases). The CDR3 sequence is 12 residues long. Germline V CDR1 and CDR2: MNHEY, SMNVEV (reference sequence). V gave up 6 bases and J gave up 6 bases, with 9 bases separating them.

The chain links TRBV6-4 to TRBJ1-2, with D possibly TRBD1 on 5 matching bases. CDR3 length: 12 amino acids. Germline lookup yields CDR1 MRHNA and CDR2 SNTAGT. V lost 2 bases and J 7 bases, leaving 8 bases between the germline ends. The CDR3 loop is CASSDGGAGYTF. Written as DNA, the CDR3 is TGTGCCAGCAGTGACGGAGGGGCTGGCTACACCTTC.

The chain employs TRBV29-1 and TRBJ2-7; 8 nucleotides match TRBD2. CDR3 length: 11 amino acids. V lost 6 bases and J lost 7; bases outside the gene matches: 5. CDR1 SQVTM and CDR2 ANQGSEA come from the germline V gene. In DNA, the CDR3 is TGCAGCGTCGGGGGGGAGTATGAGCAGTACTTC. Translation: CSVGGEYEQYF.

This chain connects TRBV13 to TRBJ2-7; 8 bases fit TRBD1. With 3 bases clipped from V and 2 bases from J, the junction kept 0 bases outside the gene matches. The V gene's germline CDR1 is PRHDT and CDR2 FYEKMQ (reference sequence). This CDR3 comprises 13 residues. The chain's CDR3 is CASSLDRAYEQYF. DNA of the CDR3: TGTGCCAGCAGCTTGGACAGGGCCTACGAGCAGTACTTC.

This clone turned up a few times. The V gene is TRBV10-1, the J gene TRBJ1-1; 9 bases agree with TRBD1. CDR1 is WNHNN and CDR2 is SYGVQD in the germline V gene (reference sequence). The CDR3 runs to 14 residues. The V segment lost 6 bases and the J segment 8 bases; nucleotides outside the gene matches: 10. CDR3 sequence reads: CASSTGTGTGEAFF. The CDR3, as DNA: TGCGCCAGCAGCACCGGGACAGGGACTGGAGAAGCTTTCTTT.

The V and J genes are TRBV13 and TRBJ2-7; 8 bases match TRBD2. The CDR3 runs to 14 residues. V lost 0 bases to trimming and J lost 6 bases; unmatched junction nucleotides: 4. Looked up from germline, CDR1 is PRHDT and CDR2 is FYEKMQ (reference sequence). The CDR3 is CASSLGAGASEQYF. CDR3 coding DNA: TGTGCCAGCAGCTTAGGAGCGGGAGCCAGCGAGCAGTACTTC. Using reference TRBV13 and TRBJ2-7 for the parts outside the CDR3, the full variable domain is AAGVIQSPRHLIKEKRETATLKCYPIPRHDTVYWYQQGPGQDPQFLISFYEKMQSDKGSIPDRFSAQQFSDYHSELNMSSLELGDSALYFCASSLGAGASEQYFGPGTRLTVT.

This clone was seen a few times. The V and J genes are TRBV6-1 and TRBJ1-5; weak D call: TRBD1 (5 bases). Germline V lookup: CDR1 MNHNS, CDR2 SASEGT. The CDR3 sequence is 14 residues long. V was cut by 6 bases and J by 2 bases, with 11 bases left in between. The CDR3 nucleotides read TGTGCCAGCAGGCCCGACAGTGGCAATCAGCCCCAGCATTTT. It specifies CASRPDSGNQPQHF.

This clone was picked up a small number of times. V and J are TRBV10-3 and TRBJ2-7; a possible D gene is TRBD1 (6 bases). Trimming shortened V by 10 bases and J by 3 bases, and 13 bases separated the two germline ends. Germline lookup yields CDR1 ENHRY and CDR2 SYGVKD. This CDR3 spans 12 amino acids. CDR3: CATGALDYEQYF. CDR3 sequence (DNA): TGTGCCACAGGGGCTCTTGACTACGAGCAGTACTTC.

As regards this clone: At one end the junction does not follow the germline gene, possibly because of a read error. This chain connects TRBV15 to TRBJ2-1; the match to TRBD1 covers 7 bases. Germline assignment: CDR1 LNHNV and CDR2 YYDKDF (reference sequence). The CDR3 loop spans 14 amino acids. CDR3 sequence (DNA): TGTGCCACCGGCAGCACGGGACAGAACAATGAGCAGTTCTTC. This sequence encodes CATGSTGQNNEQFF.

This clone was seen once. This chain uses TRBV30 with TRBJ2-1; maybe TRBD2 (6 bases). Germline V gene data show CDR1 as GTSNPN and CDR2 as SVGIG (reference sequence). This CDR3 region has 13 residues. V was cut by 3 bases and J by 0 bases, with 6 bases left in between. This CDR3 reads CAWRGGSYNEQFF. In DNA form, the CDR3 reads TGTGCCTGGAGGGGGGGCTCCTACAATGAGCAGTTCTTC.

The J gene is TRBJ2-5, the V gene TRBV4-1, with D possibly being TRBD1 or TRBD2 (5 bases each). Germline values: CDR1 MGHRA, CDR2 YSYEKL. CDR3 length: 13 residues. Trimming took 8 bases from V and 2 from J, leaving 12 bases between them. Here the CDR3 reads CASGRGPQETQYF. The CDR3, as DNA: TGCGCCAGCGGCCGGGGCCCTCAAGAGACCCAGTACTTC.

The chain carries TRBV7-2 and TRBJ2-2; TRBD1 matches 10 bases. The germline V gene encodes CDR1 SGHTA and CDR2 FQGNSA. This CDR3 is built from 15 residues. V trimming: 6 bases; J trimming: 5 bases; junction bases outside the gene matches: 6. The chain's CDR3 is CASRSTGGGTGELFF. CDR3 DNA: TGTGCCAGCAGGTCGACAGGGGGCGGGACCGGGGAGCTGTTTTTT.

The J gene is TRBJ2-7, the V gene TRBV6-5, with D perhaps matching TRBD2 (6 bases). The CDR3 sequence is 13 residues long. The ends were cut back, 4 bases at V and 0 bases at J, with 7 bases in the middle. Germline CDR1 and CDR2: MNHEY and SVGAGI. The DNA of the CDR3 is TGTGCCAGCAGTTTGACTAGCTCCTACGAGCAGTACTTC. Protein: CASSLTSSYEQYF.

This clone was counted only a few times. The chain is built from TRBV19 and TRBJ2-7; D may be TRBD2 (6 bases). The germline CDR1 and CDR2 sequences are LNHDA and SQIVND (reference sequence). This CDR3 contains 13 residues. The germline V and J ends were trimmed by 8 bases and 4 bases, with 15 bases remaining between them. CDR3 region: CASSTRDGYEQYF. The CDR3 region has the DNA TGTGCCAGTTCGACTAGGGATGGTTACGAGCAGTACTTC.